This passage covers 25 T cell receptor beta chains from one sample sequenced in a study of T cell responses to AZD1222 COVID-19 vaccine. TCRdb's copy holds only in-frame clones and misses some; the assay was immunoSEQ multiplex PCR. Of 90,000 to 130,000 clones in the sample, about 87% were seen once. The sequencing used peripheral blood, collected on day 0 of AZD1222 vaccination. The receptor set was obtained from an adult in good health.

V gene TRBV5-6 combines with J gene TRBJ1-4; TRBD1 matches 9 bases. V lost 4 bases, J lost 6 bases, and 13 bases stayed unmatched. This CDR3 is built from 17 residues. Germline V gene data show CDR1 as SGHDT and CDR2 as YYEEEE. The CDR3 DNA sequence: TGTGCCAGCAGCCCGCCGGGACAGGGATTAAATTATGAAAAACTGTTTTTT. Translation: CASSPPGQGLNYEKLFF. Looking up the rest from reference TRBV5-6 and TRBJ1-4 gives the full variable domain: DAGVTQSPTHLIKTRGQQVTLRCSPKSGHDTVSWYQQALGQGPQFIFQYYEEEERQRGNFPDRFSGHQFPNYSSELNVNALLLGDSALYLCASSPPGQGLNYEKLFFGSGTQLSVL.

This clone was found once. J is TRBJ1-2 and V is TRBV4-1; D gene unclear. Trimming took off 2 bases at V and 2 bases at J, with 12 bases between the two ends. Germline V gene lookup returns CDR1 MGHRA and CDR2 YSYEKL. The CDR3 length is 15 residues. Here the CDR3 DNA reads TGCGCCAGCAGCCAACCGGCGAGGGCCAACTATGGCTACACCTTC. It specifies CASSQPARANYGYTF.

The rearrangement links TRBV6-5 to TRBJ1-5, with D unclear. V was clipped by 6 bases and J by 7 bases, with 13 bases between them. The germline V gene has CDR1 MNHEY and CDR2 SVGAGI. CDR3 length: 13 amino acids. CDR3 sequence (DNA): TGTGCCAGCAGGTCAACGAATGGCCAGCCCCAGCATTTT. It encodes CASRSTNGQPQHF.

V and J are TRBV25-1 and TRBJ1-1; D possibly corresponds to TRBD1 (6 bases). The germline V gene has CDR1 MGHDK and CDR2 SYGVNS. This CDR3 spans 14 amino acids. With 6 bases removed from V and 0 bases from J, the gap between germline ends came to 11 bases. CDR3 DNA: TGTGCCAGCAGCAATACAGGGCTGAACACTGAAGCTTTCTTT. It specifies CASSNTGLNTEAFF.

The V call is TRBV10-2, the J call TRBJ2-2; 9 bases map to TRBD2. This CDR3 has 16 residues. V lost 8 bases and J lost 5; bases outside the gene matches: 12. Germline V lookup: CDR1 WSHSY, CDR2 SAAADI. In nucleotides, the CDR3 is TGCGCCAGCCCTCTCACCGGGACTAGCCTGACCGGGGAGCTGTTTTTT. This sequence encodes CASPLTGTSLTGELFF.

The chain employs TRBV27 and TRBJ1-4; perhaps TRBD1 as D (5 bases). Germline-derived CDR1 and CDR2 are MNHEY and SMNVEV (reference sequence). The CDR3 consists of 15 residues. V lost 6 bases and J 0 bases, leaving 11 bases between the germline ends. The CDR3 nucleotides read TGTGCCAGCAGGTCCACGACAGCAACTAATGAAAAACTGTTTTTT. Its translation is CASRSTTATNEKLFF.

This clone was detected only once. The genes are TRBV5-1 and TRBJ1-2; no clear D gene. The CDR3 totals 12 residues. Germline CDR1 and CDR2: SGHRS and YFSETQ. Trimming cost V 7 bases and J 1 base, with 8 bases left between them. CDR3 nucleotide sequence: TGCGCCAGCGGGGAGGATAACTATGGCTACACCTTC. This gives the protein CASGEDNYGYTF.

V is TRBV5-1 and J is TRBJ1-2, with D uncertain. Looked up from germline, CDR1 is SGHRS and CDR2 is YFSETQ. Deletions cut 0 bases from V and 3 bases from J, with 3 bases between. This CDR3 comprises 12 residues. CDR3 bases: TGCGCCAGCAGCTTGGCGGACTATGGCTACACCTTC. Translation gives CASSLADYGYTF.

The J gene is TRBJ2-5, the V gene TRBV2; D may be TRBD1 (6 bases). Trimming took 8 bases from V and 2 from J, leaving 12 bases between them. The germline V gene encodes CDR1 SNHLY and CDR2 FYNNEI. The CDR3 has 13 residues. The CDR3 protein is CASVGQIQETQYF. The CDR3 nucleotides are TGTGCCAGCGTGGGACAAATACAAGAGACCCAGTACTTC. The whole variable domain, filled in from reference TRBV2 and TRBJ2-5, reads EPEVTQTPSHQVTQMGQEVILRCVPISNHLYFYWYRQILGQKVEFLVSFYNNEISEKSEIFDDQFSVERPDGSNFTLKIRSTKLEDSAMYFCASVGQIQETQYFGPGTRLLVL.

The chain couples TRBV11-2 to TRBJ1-2; 8 nucleotides match TRBD1. Germline CDR1 reads SGHAT; CDR2 reads FQNNGV. The CDR3 covers 15 residues. V was clipped by 5 bases and J by 3 bases; unmatched bases: 8. CDR3 residues: CASSPGQANDYGYTF. DNA for the CDR3: TGTGCCAGCAGCCCGGGACAGGCGAATGACTATGGCTACACCTTC.

The chain recombines TRBV13 with TRBJ1-6; a weak D match, TRBD1 (5 bases). This CDR3 contains 16 residues. In germline, CDR1 is PRHDT, CDR2 FYEKMQ (reference sequence). The ends were cut back, 0 bases at V and 5 bases at J, with 11 bases in the middle. The CDR3, as DNA: TGTGCCAGCAGCTTAGGTCCGGGGCTGCATAATTCACCCCTCCACTTT. This translates into CASSLGPGLHNSPLHF.

The rearrangement links TRBV12-3 or TRBV12-4 to TRBJ2-4; no definite D call. Trimming pared 11 bases from V and 5 bases from J, leaving 16 bases between. This CDR3 is 13 amino acids long. The DNA of the CDR3 is TGTGCCTGCCGTCCGTGGCAGCAAAACATTCAGTACTTC. This encodes CACRPWQQNIQYF.

The chain joins TRBV6-5 to TRBJ2-7, with 7 bases lining up with TRBD2. Looked up from germline, CDR1 is MNHEY and CDR2 is SVGAGI. This CDR3 comprises 14 residues. Losses at the gene ends were 4 bases for V and 3 bases for J; bases not matched to a gene: 6. CDR3 protein: CASSFQASGYEQYF. CDR3 DNA sequence: TGTGCCAGCAGTTTTCAGGCTAGCGGCTACGAGCAGTACTTC.

The V call is TRBV6-5, the J call TRBJ1-2; no clear D gene. Germline V CDR1 and CDR2: MNHEY, SVGAGI. The CDR3 has 15 residues. Trimming removed 0 bases from V and 4 bases from J, with 12 bases in between. This CDR3 is CASSYSRDTSYGYTF. The CDR3 region has the DNA TGTGCCAGCAGTTACTCGAGGGATACTTCCTATGGCTACACCTTC.

The genes are TRBV3-1 (or the pseudogene TRBV3-2) and TRBJ1-1; D ambiguous. Trimming left V 8 bases short and J 2 bases short, with 15 bases between. This CDR3 is 14 amino acids long. Germline loops: CDR1 LGHDT, CDR2 YNNKEL (reference sequence). This chain's CDR3 is CASVHTASNTEAFF. CDR3 in DNA: TGTGCCAGCGTTCACACAGCTTCTAACACTGAAGCTTTCTTT.

Only one count was recorded for this clone. The chain has TRBV10-3 and TRBJ1-2, with D tentatively TRBD1 (5 bases). Germline V gene data show CDR1 as ENHRY and CDR2 as SYGVKD. The germline V and J ends were trimmed by 2 bases and 6 bases, with 13 bases remaining between them. The CDR3 is 14 amino acids. The chain's CDR3 is CAISEGTGLDGYTF. CDR3 in DNA: TGTGCCATCAGTGAGGGGACGGGGCTGGATGGCTACACCTTC.

This chain uses TRBV12-3 or TRBV12-4 with TRBJ2-7; 7 nucleotides agree with TRBD1. The CDR3 totals 12 residues. Trimming took 6 bases from V and 5 from J; bases not matched to a gene: 4. As DNA, the CDR3 is TGTGCCAGCAGGACGGGACAGAACGAGCAGTACTTC. Residues: CASRTGQNEQYF.

V usage is TRBV6-1 and J usage is TRBJ1-2; 7 nucleotides align to TRBD1. This CDR3 region has 13 residues. J was trimmed by 8 bases and V by 1 base; bases with no gene match: 4. Looked up from germline, CDR1 is MNHNS and CDR2 is SASEGT. CDR3 sequence reads: CASSEGQGYGYTF. In DNA form, the CDR3 reads TGTGCCAGCAGTGAAGGACAGGGTTACGGCTACACCTTC.

This chain links TRBV4-1 with TRBJ2-1; tentatively, D is TRBD2 (6 bases). This CDR3 has 18 residues. V was shortened by 1 base and J by 2 bases, with 18 bases between the two germline ends. CDR1 and CDR2 (germline): MGHRA, YSYEKL. The CDR3 spells CASSQALSSGGAYNEQFF. CDR3 DNA sequence: TGCGCCAGCAGCCAAGCCCTGTCGTCCGGGGGAGCCTACAATGAGCAGTTCTTC.

V is TRBV23-1 and J is TRBJ1-5; no clear D. TRBV23-1 is labeled an ORF, and its function is uncertain. V lost 0 bases, J lost 6 bases, and 6 bases lay in between. The CDR3 sequence is 13 residues long. CDR3 in amino acids: CASSQSQSQPQHF. CDR3 in DNA: TGCGCCAGCAGTCAATCGCAGAGTCAGCCCCAGCATTTT.

The CDR3 region is CASSLDGNYEQYF. CDR3 nucleotides: TGTGCCAGCAGCTTAGATGGGAACTACGAGCAGTACTTC. J is TRBJ2-7 and V is TRBV7-9; D is undetermined. CDR1 is SEHNR and CDR2 is FQNEAQ in the germline V gene (reference sequence). The CDR3 covers 13 residues. Trimming removed 1 base at V and 3 bases at J, with 7 bases between.

This clone was seen once. The chain uses TRBV5-1 and TRBJ1-1; 8 bases agree with TRBD1. The CDR3 runs 13 residues. Looked up from germline, CDR1 is SGHRS and CDR2 is YFSETQ. The trim removed 0 bases at V and 11 bases at J, leaving 6 bases unmatched. The CDR3 DNA is TGCGCCAGCAGCTTGGCCAGTCAGGGGGCCGCTTTCTTT. It encodes CASSLASQGAAFF.

This clone has a handful of counts. The rearrangement links TRBV6-2 or TRBV6-3 to TRBJ1-1, with D uncertain. The CDR3 covers 14 residues. V lost 2 bases and J 1 base, leaving 8 bases between the germline ends. Germline V gene sequence: CDR1 MNHEY, CDR2 SVGEGT. Written as DNA, the CDR3 is TGTGCCAGCAGTTACATTGACGGGAACACTGAAGCTTTCTTT. Translating it yields CASSYIDGNTEAFF.

The chain carries TRBV7-9 and TRBJ1-5, with 7 bases fitting TRBD1. The trim removed 1 base at V and 1 base at J, leaving 7 bases unmatched. The V gene's germline CDR1 is SEHNR and CDR2 FQNEAQ (reference sequence). This CDR3 contains 17 residues. For the CDR3, the DNA is TGTGCCAGCAGCTTAGTAACAGGGGTATTCAGCAATCAGCCCCAGCATTTT. Its translation: CASSLVTGVFSNQPQHF.

The rearrangement uses TRBV5-4 and TRBJ1-1; D not resolved. The germline CDR1 and CDR2 sequences are SGHNT and YYREEE (reference sequence). V lost 0 bases and J 6 bases, leaving 12 bases between the germline ends. This CDR3 has 14 amino acids. The CDR3 coding sequence is TGTGCCAGCAGCTTGGGGGCAGGAGCGGCTGAAGCTTTCTTT. Amino acids: CASSLGAGAAEAFF.